This entry concerns a single T cell receptor (beta chain). Its antigen is unknown. The CDR3 is made up of 15 amino acids. The entry originates in a study of OX40 agonist ivuxolimab in advanced cancers. Study-wide results and limits: CD4+ and CD8+ blood T cells expanded clonally by week 6 at 0.1 to 3.0 mg/kg.

TCRdb's copy holds only in-frame clones and misses some; the assay was immunoSEQ multiplex PCR. The sample shows around 83,000 clones, about 88% of them seen only once. The source was CD4+ or CD8+ T cells sorted from blood, collected in a trial of the OX40 agonist ivuxolimab. The clonotype originates from an adult with an advanced solid tumor such as melanoma, head and neck, liver or kidney cancer. The gene calls are TRBV12-1 and TRBJ2-1. TRBV12-1 is a pseudogene locus. Here the CDR3 DNA reads TGTGCCAGCACCGGTGGGGTCGAACCCTACAATGAGCAGTTCTTC. This codes for CASTGGVEPYNEQFF.